One and the same sample provided the 21 T cell receptor beta chains below, sequenced in a study of T cell responses to AZD1222 COVID-19 vaccine. The protocol was immunoSEQ multiplex PCR, while the TCRdb copy is restricted to in-frame clones and leaves out a portion. The data show about 180,000 clones, over 80% seen once. This specimen was peripheral blood, taken on day 0 of AZD1222 vaccination. The origin of the receptors is an adult in good health.

The rearrangement joins TRBV6-5 to TRBJ2-1; possibly TRBD2 for D (6 bases). The V end was cut by 6 bases, the J end by 5 bases, with 11 bases between. Germline-derived CDR1 and CDR2 are MNHEY and SVGAGI. This CDR3 comprises 13 residues. The CDR3 loop reads CASRIGGNNEQFF. Here the CDR3 DNA reads TGTGCCAGCAGAATAGGAGGGAACAATGAGCAGTTCTTC.

The gene calls are TRBV18 and TRBJ1-1; perhaps TRBD1 as D (5 bases). The CDR3 length is 15 residues. Trimming stripped 4 bases from V and 0 bases from J, with 12 bases between. Germline CDR1 KGHSH, CDR2 LQKENI. Here the CDR3 reads CASSRLGGLNTEAFF. The CDR3 coding sequence is TGTGCCAGCTCACGACTTGGGGGATTGAACACTGAAGCTTTCTTT.

Worth noting for this clone: A junction end diverges from the germline sequence, so it may reflect a read error. This chain links TRBV6-5 with TRBJ2-1; 12 bases match TRBD2. Per the germline V gene, CDR1 is MNHEY and CDR2 is SVGAGI. The CDR3 spans 12 residues. The CDR3 nucleotides read TGTGCCAGCAGAGGACTAGCGGGAAGCGTAGTCTTC. It codes for CASRGLAGSVVF.

This chain connects TRBV5-1 to TRBJ2-7; 8 nucleotides match TRBD1. This CDR3 contains 15 residues. Trimming cost V 1 base and J 6 bases; bases outside gene matches: 9. The germline V gene has CDR1 SGHRS and CDR2 YFSETQ. Written as DNA, the CDR3 is TGCGCCAGCAGCTTGAGGGTCCGTGGACAGGGCGAGCAGTACTTC. This gives the protein CASSLRVRGQGEQYF.

This chain connects TRBV6-2 or TRBV6-3 to TRBJ2-1, with 9 nucleotides matching TRBD2. Per the germline V gene, CDR1 is MNHEY and CDR2 is SVGEGT. V was pared by 5 bases and J by 9 bases, with 11 bases of the junction left unmatched. This CDR3 is 15 amino acids long. The CDR3 sequence: CASSRTPGLASEQFF. CDR3 bases: TGTGCCAGCAGTAGAACACCGGGACTAGCCTCTGAGCAGTTCTTC.

The chain uses TRBV5-4 and TRBJ1-1, with 7 bases aligning to TRBD1. Germline V gene data show CDR1 as SGHNT and CDR2 as YYREEE (reference sequence). The CDR3 runs to 12 residues. V shed 0 bases, J shed 8 bases, and the junction held 1 base outside the gene matches. This CDR3 is CASSLADREAFF. Written as DNA, the CDR3 is TGTGCCAGCAGCTTGGCGGACAGGGAAGCTTTCTTT.

About this clone: Other DNA sequences in the same sample also yield this CDR3. This chain links TRBV27 with TRBJ1-1; D gene ambiguous. V lost 8 bases to trimming and J lost 1 base, with 8 bases between them. This CDR3 contains 12 residues. Germline CDR1 MNHEY, CDR2 SMNVEV (reference sequence). The CDR3 reads CASSTANTEAFF. The CDR3 nucleotides read TGTGCCAGCTCCACGGCGAACACTGAAGCTTTCTTT.

This sequence joins TRBV2 and TRBJ1-4; a weak D match, TRBD1 (6 bases). The CDR3 length is 13 residues. Trimming shortened V by 7 bases and J by 0 bases, and 6 bases separated the two germline ends. Germline V gene lookup returns CDR1 SNHLY and CDR2 FYNNEI. In DNA, the CDR3 is TGTGCCAGCAAGGGGGCAACTAATGAAAAACTGTTTTTT. It translates to CASKGATNEKLFF.

This clone was observed a handful of times. The V call is TRBV9, the J call TRBJ2-1, with D uncertain. The V end was cut by 4 bases, the J end by 1 base, with 12 bases between. CDR3 length: 15 amino acids. The V gene's germline CDR1 is SGDLS and CDR2 YYNGEE. The CDR3: CASSLGSLSYNEQFF. In DNA, the CDR3 is TGTGCCAGCAGCCTGGGAAGCCTATCCTACAATGAGCAGTTCTTC. The full variable domain, with the rest looked up from reference TRBV9 and TRBJ2-1, is DSGVTQTPKHLITATGQRVTLRCSPRSGDLSVYWYQQSLDQGLQFLIQYYNGEERAKGNILERFSAQQFPDLHSELNLSSLELGDSALYFCASSLGSLSYNEQFFGPGTRLTVL.

The chain couples TRBV24-1 to TRBJ1-2; possible D gene TRBD1, 6 bases. V dropped 9 bases and J dropped 3 bases, with 13 bases sitting between them. The CDR3 has 13 amino acids. Germline CDR1 reads KGHDR; CDR2 reads SFDVKD. The CDR3 here is CATSRGTHYGYTF. The CDR3 DNA reads TGTGCCACCTCTAGGGGGACCCACTATGGCTACACCTTC.

J is TRBJ1-2 and V is TRBV19, with D possibly being TRBD1 (5 bases). V dropped 4 bases and J dropped 4 bases, with 19 bases sitting between them. Looked up from germline, CDR1 is LNHDA and CDR2 is SQIVND (reference sequence). The CDR3 loop spans 16 amino acids. The CDR3 loop reads CASSTSGTGEAYGYTF. The CDR3 DNA sequence: TGTGCCAGTAGTACCTCAGGGACGGGCGAAGCCTATGGCTACACCTTC.

This sequence joins TRBV4-3 and TRBJ1-5; no reliable D call. With 0 bases removed from V and 0 bases from J, the gap between germline ends came to 3 bases. CDR1 is LGHNA, CDR2 YSLEER, per germline. This CDR3 is built from 14 residues. The CDR3 sequence is CASSQDLSNQPQHF. In DNA, the CDR3 is TGCGCCAGCAGCCAAGATCTTAGCAATCAGCCCCAGCATTTT.

The genes are TRBV7-2 and TRBJ1-2; 9 nucleotides align to TRBD1. CDR3 size: 14 residues. Germline CDR1 reads SGHTA; CDR2 reads FQGNSA. Germline trimming cut 8 bases from V and 8 bases from J; bases unmatched to any gene: 12. The CDR3, as DNA: TGTGCCAGCCAAACCGGAGGACAGGGGAGCGGCTACACCTTC. It encodes CASQTGGQGSGYTF.

The gene calls are TRBV11-2 and TRBJ1-3; D remains unclear. This CDR3 has 17 amino acids. From germline, CDR1 is SGHAT and CDR2 FQNNGV. V gave up 6 bases and J gave up 0 bases, with 18 bases separating them. The CDR3 DNA follows: TGTGCCAGCAGGAACCTTCACCACCTCAGCTCTGGAAACACCATATATTTT. This sequence encodes CASRNLHHLSSGNTIYF.

V usage is TRBV30 and J usage is TRBJ1-4; D not certain. V dropped 8 bases and J dropped 3 bases, with 7 bases sitting between them. CDR3 length equals 11 residues. CDR1 and CDR2 from the germline V gene are GTSNPN and SVGIG (reference sequence). The CDR3 spells CATGPNEKLFF. DNA of the CDR3: TGTGCCACTGGTCCTAATGAAAAACTGTTTTTT.

The rearrangement links TRBV7-6 to TRBJ2-3, with 7 bases identical to TRBD1. V trimming: 1 base; J trimming: 0 bases; junction bases outside the gene matches: 7. There are 17 residues in the CDR3. Per germline, CDR1 SGHVS and CDR2 FNYEAQ. The CDR3 reads CASSLGLRGQSTDTQYF. CDR3 nucleotides: TGTGCCAGCAGCTTAGGTCTAAGGGGGCAGAGCACAGATACGCAGTATTTT. Complete variable domain (other parts from reference TRBV7-6 and TRBJ2-3): GAGVSQSPRYKVTKRGQDVALRCDPISGHVSLYWYRQALGQGPEFLTYFNYEAQQDKSGLPNDRFSAERPEGSISTLTIQRTEQRDSAMYRCASSLGLRGQSTDTQYFGPGTRLTVL.

The V gene is TRBV5-1, the J gene TRBJ2-1; weak D call: TRBD2 (5 bases). V dropped 0 bases and J dropped 15 bases, with 19 bases sitting between them. CDR1 is SGHRS, CDR2 YFSETQ, per germline. The length of the CDR3 is 14 residues. CDR3 DNA sequence: TGCGCCAGCAGCTTGGCCTTTGACTCTAGCACCCCGTTCTTC. As protein: CASSLAFDSSTPFF. Using reference TRBV5-1 and TRBJ2-1 for the parts outside the CDR3, the full variable domain is KAGVTQTPRYLIKTRGQQVTLSCSPISGHRSVSWYQQTPGQGLQFLFEYFSETQRNKGNFPGRFSGRQFSNSRSEMNVSTLELGDSALYLCASSLAFDSSTPFFGPGTRLTVL.

This chain links TRBV25-1 with TRBJ1-1, with a weak D call TRBD1 (5 bases). There are 13 residues in the CDR3. The germline CDR1 and CDR2 sequences are MGHDK and SYGVNS. V lost 4 bases to trimming and J lost 1 base, with 7 bases between them. The CDR3 loop reads CASSVQGNTEAFF. The CDR3 DNA follows: TGTGCCAGCAGTGTTCAGGGGAACACTGAAGCTTTCTTT.

This clone was detected a few times. The gene calls are TRBV3-1 (or the pseudogene TRBV3-2) and TRBJ1-1, with 7 bases matching TRBD1. With V trimmed by 3 bases and J by 10 bases, 17 bases remained unmatched. The CDR3 is made up of 16 amino acids. CDR1 is LGHDT and CDR2 is YNNKEL in the germline V gene (reference sequence). CDR3 bases: TGTGCCAGCAGCCATCCCTATTGGTTCGAGACAGGGTCAGCTTTCTTT. Its protein is CASSHPYWFETGSAFF.

The chain recombines TRBV28 with TRBJ2-1; D perhaps matches TRBD1 (5 bases). Trimming removed 3 bases at V and 4 bases at J, with 16 bases between. The CDR3 totals 16 residues. From germline, CDR1 is MDHEN and CDR2 SYDVKM. The CDR3 region is CASSFSRANRYNEQFF. The DNA of the CDR3 is TGTGCCAGCAGTTTCTCCAGGGCGAATAGGTACAATGAGCAGTTCTTC.

The rearrangement joins TRBV7-2 to TRBJ2-7, with D perhaps given as TRBD1 or TRBD2 (5 bases each). V shed 5 bases and J shed 0 bases, with 14 bases lying between them. CDR1 is SGHTA, CDR2 FQGNSA, per germline. The CDR3 length is 15 residues. The CDR3, as DNA: TGTGCCAGCAGCCGGCAGAGGGGCAGCTCCTACGAGCAGTACTTC. The encoded protein is CASSRQRGSSYEQYF.